A single sample gave rise to the 25 T cell receptor beta chains below, sequenced in a study of blood T cell repertoires in COVID-19 (dated by TCRdb to 2019 to 2021). The protocol used for the library was the immunoSEQ multiplex PCR assay. Held by TCRdb, this immuneACCESS table contains in-frame sequences only and omits some clones. Under half of the omission traces to an unresolved V gene where checked; the cause of the rest is unknown. This sample is represented by approximately 360,000 clones; around 92% of them were singletons. The ten largest clones represent over 1% of the sample. Source material: peripheral blood. All receptors derive from a man between 35 and 55 years old with acute or convalescent COVID-19.

In regard to this clone: Other DNA sequences in this sample translate to the same CDR3. The chain has TRBV19 and TRBJ1-1; D gene uncertain. This CDR3 is built from 14 residues. Trimming left V 3 bases short and J 0 bases short, with 8 bases between. CDR1 is LNHDA and CDR2 is SQIVND in the germline V gene (reference sequence). CDR3 loop: CASSIGQLNTEAFF. As DNA, the CDR3 is TGTGCCAGTAGTATTGGCCAGTTGAACACTGAAGCTTTCTTT. The entire variable domain, with the rest obtained from reference TRBV19 and TRBJ1-1, is as follows: DGGITQSPKYLFRKEGQNVTLSCEQNLNHDAMYWYRQDPGQGLRLIYYSQIVNDFQKGDIAEGYSVSREKKESFPLTVTSAQKNPTAFYLCASSIGQLNTEAFFGQGTRLTVV.

This clone is a singleton in its sample. This sequence joins TRBV3-1 (or the pseudogene TRBV3-2) and TRBJ2-7, with D tentatively TRBD2 (6 bases). The CDR3 is made up of 14 amino acids. Germline assignment: CDR1 LGHDT and CDR2 YNNKEL (reference sequence). V was pared by 4 bases and J by 2 bases, with 12 bases between. CDR3 residues: CASSRLRGTYEQYF. The CDR3 coding sequence is TGTGCCAGCAGCCGACTACGGGGGACCTACGAGCAGTACTTC.

This chain uses TRBV13 with TRBJ1-1, with D maybe TRBD1 (6 bases). CDR1 is PRHDT, CDR2 FYEKMQ, per germline (reference sequence). Trimming left V 5 bases short and J 0 bases short, with 10 bases between. The length of the CDR3 is 14 residues. The CDR3, as DNA: TGTGCCAGCAGCGCCAGGGGATTGAACACTGAAGCTTTCTTT. Its translation is CASSARGLNTEAFF.

The chain uses TRBV5-6 and TRBJ1-1, with D maybe TRBD1 (5 bases). V shed 0 bases and J shed 0 bases, with 9 bases lying between them. The V gene's germline CDR1 is SGHDT and CDR2 YYEEEE. This CDR3 is built from 15 residues. In DNA form, the CDR3 reads TGTGCCAGCAGCTTGGGGGGCCGGATGAACACTGAAGCTTTCTTT. This sequence encodes CASSLGGRMNTEAFF.

This clone was seen only a few times. The chain carries TRBV7-2 and TRBJ2-2; D possibly corresponds to TRBD1 (6 bases). V shed 5 bases and J shed 1 base, with 14 bases lying between them. Germline CDR1 and CDR2: SGHTA and FQGNSA. The CDR3 spans 16 residues. CDR3: CASSPQGRGNTGELFF. CDR3 in DNA: TGTGCCAGCAGCCCCCAAGGCAGGGGGAACACCGGGGAGCTGTTTTTT.

This chain connects TRBV6-5 to TRBJ1-5; a weak D match, TRBD1 (6 bases). CDR1 and CDR2 (germline): MNHEY, SVGAGI. There are 14 residues in the CDR3. Trimming took off 5 bases at V and 6 bases at J, with 14 bases between the two ends. The CDR3: CASSILRDTQPQHF. CDR3 in DNA: TGTGCCAGCAGTATCCTAAGGGACACTCAGCCCCAGCATTTT.

The V gene is TRBV7-8, the J gene TRBJ1-5, with D possibly being TRBD1 (5 bases). This CDR3 region has 13 residues. V was trimmed by 3 bases and J by 6 bases, leaving 9 bases between them. Germline V gives CDR1 SGHVS, CDR2 FQNEAQ. CDR3 protein: CASSFQGGQPQHF. The CDR3 region has the DNA TGTGCCAGCAGCTTCCAGGGCGGTCAGCCCCAGCATTTT.

V usage is TRBV9 and J usage is TRBJ2-7; TRBD1 matches 8 bases. Germline trimming cut 3 bases from V and 3 bases from J; bases unmatched to any gene: 14. Germline V gene lookup returns CDR1 SGDLS and CDR2 YYNGEE. This CDR3 is 17 amino acids long. CDR3 amino acids: CASSAYGGTGVYYEQYF. CDR3 DNA: TGTGCCAGCAGCGCATATGGAGGGACAGGCGTATACTACGAGCAGTACTTC.

The rearrangement joins TRBV5-1 to TRBJ2-3; 7 nucleotides line up with TRBD2. The germline V gene encodes CDR1 SGHRS and CDR2 YFSETQ. V shed 4 bases and J 4 bases; nucleotides not matched to a gene: 9. The CDR3 runs 15 residues. CDR3: CASSPERGGPDTQYF. The CDR3 DNA follows: TGCGCCAGCAGCCCGGAGCGGGGAGGACCAGATACGCAGTATTTT. Supplemented by reference TRBV5-1 and TRBJ2-3, the full variable domain reads KAGVTQTPRYLIKTRGQQVTLSCSPISGHRSVSWYQQTPGQGLQFLFEYFSETQRNKGNFPGRFSGRQFSNSRSEMNVSTLELGDSALYLCASSPERGGPDTQYFGPGTRLTVL.

This chain uses TRBV28 with TRBJ1-2, with TRBD1 as a possible D gene (6 bases). Germline V gives CDR1 MDHEN, CDR2 SYDVKM. This CDR3 contains 14 residues. V was pared by 6 bases and J by 8 bases, with 19 bases between. The chain's CDR3 is CASRVAGERGGYTF. The CDR3 bases are TGTGCCAGCAGGGTGGCAGGGGAGAGGGGAGGCTACACCTTC.

This chain connects TRBV28 to TRBJ1-5; the D is unclear. Looked up from germline, CDR1 is MDHEN and CDR2 is SYDVKM. Trimming stripped 8 bases from V and 5 bases from J, with 13 bases between. The CDR3 runs 13 residues. The CDR3 loop is CASFSSVYQPQHF. CDR3 bases: TGTGCCAGCTTCTCGTCCGTTTATCAGCCCCAGCATTTT.

This clone came up once. V and J are TRBV10-3 and TRBJ1-1; D remains ambiguous. This CDR3 has 12 residues. Germline V lookup: CDR1 ENHRY, CDR2 SYGVKD. V lost 0 bases and J lost 8, with 7 bases in between. CDR3: CAISESAEEAFF. DNA for the CDR3: TGTGCCATCAGTGAGTCTGCGGAGGAAGCTTTCTTT.

The rearrangement joins TRBV7-2 to TRBJ2-4, with 7 bases that match TRBD1. The V and J ends lost 5 bases and 13 bases, in that order; junction bases with no gene match: 14. Germline CDR1 and CDR2: SGHTA and FQGNSA. The CDR3 totals 14 residues. CDR3: CASSPYGTAGIQYF. CDR3 DNA: TGTGCCAGCAGCCCCTATGGGACAGCCGGGATACAGTACTTC.

The chain combines TRBV5-1 with TRBJ1-6, with a weak D call TRBD1 (5 bases). The V end was cut by 0 bases, the J end by 3 bases, with 16 bases between. The CDR3 extends over 18 amino acids. Germline loops: CDR1 SGHRS, CDR2 YFSETQ. The CDR3 coding sequence is TGCGCCAGCAGCTTGGAAAGGGGCGCTACCCTCTATAATTCACCCCTCCACTTT. Protein product: CASSLERGATLYNSPLHF.

This sequence joins TRBV28 and TRBJ1-2; 9 bases match TRBD1. This CDR3 contains 13 residues. After removal of 10 bases from V and 2 bases from J, the junction contained 5 bases not matched to a gene. Germline V gene data show CDR1 as MDHEN and CDR2 as SYDVKM. CDR3 protein: CATWTGENYGYTF. The CDR3 coding sequence is TGTGCCACATGGACAGGGGAGAACTATGGCTACACCTTC.

The chain has TRBV7-3 and TRBJ1-1; D is unclear. From germline, CDR1 is SGHTA and CDR2 FQGTGA. The CDR3 length is 14 residues. V was cut by 2 bases and J by 1 base, with 8 bases left in between. The CDR3, as DNA: TGTGCCAGCAGCTTAGCGGGCAGGAACACTGAAGCTTTCTTT. Residues: CASSLAGRNTEAFF. The full variable domain, completed using reference TRBV7-3 and TRBJ1-1, is GAGVSQTPSNKVTEKGKYVELRCDPISGHTALYWYRQSLGQGPEFLIYFQGTGAADDSGLPNDRFFAVRPEGSVSTLKIQRTERGDSAVYLCASSLAGRNTEAFFGQGTRLTVV.

V and J are TRBV7-2 and TRBJ1-1; TRBD1 matches 8 bases. V was pared by 6 bases and J by 6 bases, with 12 bases of the junction left unmatched. Germline values: CDR1 SGHTA, CDR2 FQGNSA. This CDR3 contains 15 residues. The CDR3 reads CASRRDRWGDPEAFF. As DNA, the CDR3 is TGTGCCAGCAGAAGGGACAGGTGGGGGGACCCTGAAGCTTTCTTT.

This CDR3 reads CASSPTSASSYEQYF. CDR3 bases: TGTGCCAGCAGCCCGACTAGCGCAAGCTCCTACGAGCAGTACTTC. This chain connects TRBV27 to TRBJ2-7; 8 bases are shared with TRBD2. Trimming at V came to 6 bases and at J to 0 bases, leaving 7 bases not matched to a gene. The germline gives CDR1 MNHEY, CDR2 SMNVEV (reference sequence). The CDR3 totals 15 residues.

CDR3 sequence reads: CATSPGLSNEQFF. In nucleotides, the CDR3 is TGTGCCACCAGCCCGGGACTCTCCAATGAGCAGTTCTTC. The chain is built from TRBV24-1 and TRBJ2-1; the D gene is possibly TRBD2 (6 bases). V shed 7 bases and J shed 6 bases, with 12 bases lying between them. CDR1 KGHDR and CDR2 SFDVKD come from the germline V gene. The CDR3 has 13 amino acids.

For the CDR3, the DNA is TGTGCCAGCACGCATAACCTAGGGGGAATAAACACTGAAGCTTTCTTT. Protein: CASTHNLGGINTEAFF. This chain links TRBV3-1 (or the pseudogene TRBV3-2) with TRBJ1-1; D perhaps matches TRBD1 (6 bases). Per the germline V gene, CDR1 is LGHDT and CDR2 is YNNKEL (reference sequence). The ends were cut back, 7 bases at V and 2 bases at J, with 20 bases in the middle. CDR3 length: 16 amino acids.

The chain combines TRBV5-8 with TRBJ1-6; D is undetermined. In germline, CDR1 is SGHTS, CDR2 YDEGEE. V shed 2 bases and J shed 4 bases, with 16 bases lying between them. This CDR3 region has 17 residues. CDR3 sequence reads: CASSFASGVDYNSPLHF. Written as DNA, the CDR3 is TGTGCCAGCAGCTTTGCGTCCGGAGTCGATTATAATTCACCCCTCCACTTT.

This rearrangement joins TRBV19 to TRBJ1-1, with a tentative D call TRBD1 (5 bases). Germline loops: CDR1 LNHDA, CDR2 SQIVND (reference sequence). V gave up 10 bases and J gave up 5 bases, with 20 bases separating them. The length of the CDR3 is 14 residues. The CDR3 DNA is TGTGCCACCAACCCGACGGGGGTCGAAACTGAAGCTTTCTTT. Its protein is CATNPTGVETEAFF.

V usage is TRBV5-5 and J usage is TRBJ1-6; TRBD1 agrees at 7 bases. CDR3 length equals 15 residues. CDR1 and CDR2 (germline): SGHKS, YYEKEE (reference sequence). The V and J ends lost 0 bases and 8 bases, in that order; junction bases with no gene match: 5. The CDR3 bases are TGTGCCAGCAGCTTGGTCGGCAGGGGGGATTCACCCCTCCACTTT. Protein: CASSLVGRGDSPLHF.

This clone turned up a few times. The chain combines TRBV19 with TRBJ1-1; D is unclear. Germline V gives CDR1 LNHDA, CDR2 SQIVND (reference sequence). V was trimmed by 1 base and J by 4 bases, leaving 10 bases between them. The CDR3 loop spans 14 amino acids. CDR3 loop: CASSIGTEGTEAFF. The CDR3 DNA sequence: TGTGCCAGTAGTATAGGGACTGAGGGCACTGAAGCTTTCTTT. The entire variable domain, with the rest obtained from reference TRBV19 and TRBJ1-1, is as follows: DGGITQSPKYLFRKEGQNVTLSCEQNLNHDAMYWYRQDPGQGLRLIYYSQIVNDFQKGDIAEGYSVSREKKESFPLTVTSAQKNPTAFYLCASSIGTEGTEAFFGQGTRLTVV.

This chain connects TRBV5-6 to TRBJ2-7, with TRBD1 as a possible D gene (6 bases). Looked up from germline, CDR1 is SGHDT and CDR2 is YYEEEE. The CDR3 is 13 residues long. Trimming shortened V by 1 base and J by 5 bases, and 10 bases separated the two germline ends. This chain's CDR3 is CASSLTGLDEQYF. As DNA, the CDR3 is TGTGCCAGCAGCTTGACAGGGTTGGACGAGCAGTACTTC.